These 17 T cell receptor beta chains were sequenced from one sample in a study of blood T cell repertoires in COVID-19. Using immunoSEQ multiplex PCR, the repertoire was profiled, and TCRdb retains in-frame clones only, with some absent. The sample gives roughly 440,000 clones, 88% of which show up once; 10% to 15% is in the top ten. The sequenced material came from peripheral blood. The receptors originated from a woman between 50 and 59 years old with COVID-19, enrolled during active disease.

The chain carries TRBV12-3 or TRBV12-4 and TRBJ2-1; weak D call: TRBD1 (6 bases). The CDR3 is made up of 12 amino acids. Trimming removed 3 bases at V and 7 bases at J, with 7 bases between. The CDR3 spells CASSFGTNEQFF. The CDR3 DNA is TGTGCCAGCAGTTTCGGGACAAATGAGCAGTTCTTC.

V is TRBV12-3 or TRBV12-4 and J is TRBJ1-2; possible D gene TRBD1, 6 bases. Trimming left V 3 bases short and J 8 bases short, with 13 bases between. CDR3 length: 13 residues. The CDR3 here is CASSFGGGGGYTF. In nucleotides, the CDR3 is TGTGCCAGCAGTTTCGGAGGGGGAGGGGGCTACACCTTC.

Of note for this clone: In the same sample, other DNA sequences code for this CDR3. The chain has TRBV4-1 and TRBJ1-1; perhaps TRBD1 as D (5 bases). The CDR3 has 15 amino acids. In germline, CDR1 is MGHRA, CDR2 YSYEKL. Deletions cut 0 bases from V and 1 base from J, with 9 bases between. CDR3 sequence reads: CASSQDPGGNTEAFF. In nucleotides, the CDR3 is TGCGCCAGCAGCCAAGATCCGGGGGGGAACACTGAAGCTTTCTTT.

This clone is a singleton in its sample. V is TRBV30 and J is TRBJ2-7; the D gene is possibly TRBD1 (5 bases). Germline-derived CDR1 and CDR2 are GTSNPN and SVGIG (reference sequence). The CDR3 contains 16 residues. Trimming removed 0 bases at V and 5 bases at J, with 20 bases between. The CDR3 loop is CAWSVPQEKGLDEQYF. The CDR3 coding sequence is TGTGCCTGGAGTGTACCCCAGGAGAAGGGGCTGGACGAGCAGTACTTC.

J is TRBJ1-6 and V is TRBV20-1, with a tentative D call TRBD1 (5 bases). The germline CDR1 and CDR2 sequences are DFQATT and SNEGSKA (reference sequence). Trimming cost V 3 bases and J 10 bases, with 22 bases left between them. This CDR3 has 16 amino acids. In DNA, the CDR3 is TGCAGTGCTAGTGACAACCTTCGGGGGGAGAGCTCACCCCTCCACTTT. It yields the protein CSASDNLRGESSPLHF.

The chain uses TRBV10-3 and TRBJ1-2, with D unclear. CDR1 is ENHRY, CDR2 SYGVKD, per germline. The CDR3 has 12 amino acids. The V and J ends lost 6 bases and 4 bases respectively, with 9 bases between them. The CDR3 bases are TGTGCCATCAGAGCTAATACCTATGGCTACACCTTC. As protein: CAIRANTYGYTF.

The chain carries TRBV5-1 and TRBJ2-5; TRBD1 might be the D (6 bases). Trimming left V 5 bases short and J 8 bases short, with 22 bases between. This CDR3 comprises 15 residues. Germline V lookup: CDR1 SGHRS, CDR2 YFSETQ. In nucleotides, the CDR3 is TGCGCCAGCAGACCATCAGGGATATCAGGGGAAACCCAGTACTTC. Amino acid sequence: CASRPSGISGETQYF.

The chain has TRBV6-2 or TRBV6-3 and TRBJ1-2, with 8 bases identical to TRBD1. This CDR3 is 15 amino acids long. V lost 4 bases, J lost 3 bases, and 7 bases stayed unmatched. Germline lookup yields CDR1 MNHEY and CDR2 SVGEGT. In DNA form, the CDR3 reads TGTGCCAGCAGTTGGGGGACAGGAGGGGACTATGGCTACACCTTC. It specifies CASSWGTGGDYGYTF.

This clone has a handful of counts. For the CDR3, the DNA is TGTGCCTCCAATGGGGGGAAGATGGAACTGTTTTTT. Translation gives CASNGGKMELFF. V usage is TRBV2 and J usage is TRBJ1-4, with a weak D call TRBD1 (5 bases). V gave up 11 bases and J gave up 12 bases, with 19 bases separating them. The CDR3 extends over 12 amino acids. Per the germline V gene, CDR1 is SNHLY and CDR2 is FYNNEI.

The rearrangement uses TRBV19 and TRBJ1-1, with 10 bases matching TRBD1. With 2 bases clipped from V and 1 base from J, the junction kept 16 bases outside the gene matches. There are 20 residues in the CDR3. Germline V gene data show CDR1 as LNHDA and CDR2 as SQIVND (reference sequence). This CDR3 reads CASSISPGWGQGLKNTEAFF. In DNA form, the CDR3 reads TGTGCCAGTAGTATATCCCCTGGGTGGGGACAGGGGCTAAAGAACACTGAAGCTTTCTTT.

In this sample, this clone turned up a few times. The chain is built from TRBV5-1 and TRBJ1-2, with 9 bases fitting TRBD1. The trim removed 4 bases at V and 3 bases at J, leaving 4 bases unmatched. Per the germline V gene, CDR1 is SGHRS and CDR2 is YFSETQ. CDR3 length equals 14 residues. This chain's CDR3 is CASSRQGVDYGYTF. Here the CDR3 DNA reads TGCGCCAGCAGCCGACAGGGGGTCGACTATGGCTACACCTTC.

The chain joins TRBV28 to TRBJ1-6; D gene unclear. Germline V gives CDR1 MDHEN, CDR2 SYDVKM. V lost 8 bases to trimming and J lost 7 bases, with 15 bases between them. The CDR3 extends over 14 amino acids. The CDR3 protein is CASGQVRANSPLHF. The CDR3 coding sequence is TGTGCCAGCGGCCAGGTGAGGGCCAATTCACCCCTCCACTTT. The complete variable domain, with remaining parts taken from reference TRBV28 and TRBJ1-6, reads DVKVTQSSRYLVKRTGEKVFLECVQDMDHENMFWYRQDPGLGLRLIYFSYDVKMKEKGDIPEGYSVSREKKERFSLILESASTNQTSMYLCASGQVRANSPLHFGNGTRLTVT.

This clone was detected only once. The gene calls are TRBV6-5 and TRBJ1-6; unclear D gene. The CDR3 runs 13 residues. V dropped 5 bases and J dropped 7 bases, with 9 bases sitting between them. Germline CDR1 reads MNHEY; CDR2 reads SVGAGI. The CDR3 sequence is CASSRSANSPLHF. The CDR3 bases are TGTGCCAGCAGTCGAAGCGCCAATTCACCCCTCCACTTT.

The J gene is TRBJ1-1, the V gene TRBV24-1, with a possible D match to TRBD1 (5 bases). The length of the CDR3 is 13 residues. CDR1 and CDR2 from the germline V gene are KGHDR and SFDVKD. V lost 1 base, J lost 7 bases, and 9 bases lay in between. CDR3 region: CATSDFVTGEAFF. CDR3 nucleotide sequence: TGTGCCACCAGTGATTTTGTCACAGGTGAAGCTTTCTTT.

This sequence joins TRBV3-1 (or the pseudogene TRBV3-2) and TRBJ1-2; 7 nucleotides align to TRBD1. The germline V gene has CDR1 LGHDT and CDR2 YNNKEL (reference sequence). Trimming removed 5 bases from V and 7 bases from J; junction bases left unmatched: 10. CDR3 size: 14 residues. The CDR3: CASSYEQGSSGYTF. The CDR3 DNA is TGTGCCAGCAGCTACGAACAGGGGAGCTCTGGCTACACCTTC.

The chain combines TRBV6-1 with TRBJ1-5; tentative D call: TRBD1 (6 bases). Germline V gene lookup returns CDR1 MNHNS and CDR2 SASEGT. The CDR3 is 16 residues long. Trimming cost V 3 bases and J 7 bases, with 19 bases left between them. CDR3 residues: CASSERGIGSWQPQHF. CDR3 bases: TGTGCCAGCAGTGAGAGGGGGATAGGGTCGTGGCAGCCCCAGCATTTT.

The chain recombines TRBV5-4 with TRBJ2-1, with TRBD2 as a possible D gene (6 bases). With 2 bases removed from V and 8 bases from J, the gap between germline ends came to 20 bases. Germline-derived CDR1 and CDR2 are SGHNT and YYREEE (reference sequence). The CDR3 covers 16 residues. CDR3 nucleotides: TGTGCCAGCAGCTTACCCAAGGCAGGGAGGCTTGATGAGCAGTTCTTC. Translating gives CASSLPKAGRLDEQFF. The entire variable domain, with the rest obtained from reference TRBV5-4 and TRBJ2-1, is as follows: ETGVTQSPTHLIKTRGQQVTLRCSSQSGHNTVSWYQQALGQGPQFIFQYYREEENGRGNFPPRFSGLQFPNYSSELNVNALELDDSALYLCASSLPKAGRLDEQFFGPGTRLTVL.